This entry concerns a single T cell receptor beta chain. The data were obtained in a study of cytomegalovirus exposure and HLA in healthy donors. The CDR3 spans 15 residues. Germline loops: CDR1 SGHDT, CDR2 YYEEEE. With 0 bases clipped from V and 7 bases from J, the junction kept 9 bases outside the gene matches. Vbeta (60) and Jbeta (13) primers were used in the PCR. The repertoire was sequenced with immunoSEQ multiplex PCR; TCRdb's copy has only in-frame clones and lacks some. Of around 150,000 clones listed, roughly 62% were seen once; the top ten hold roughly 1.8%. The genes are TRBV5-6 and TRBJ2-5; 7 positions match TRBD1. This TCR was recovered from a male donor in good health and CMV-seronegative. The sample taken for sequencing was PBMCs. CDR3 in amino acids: CASSLGTGHQGTQYF. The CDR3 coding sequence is TGTGCCAGCAGCTTGGGGACAGGCCATCAGGGGACCCAGTACTTC.